The T cell receptor beta chain under discussion was sequenced for a study of cytomegalovirus exposure and HLA in healthy donors. Study-wide points: Sequencing had likely introduced a cluster of highly shared sequence variants as an artifact. While the bulk of TCR sequences proved rare, some public TCRs turned up in many donors.

The PCR ran on 60 Vbeta and 13 Jbeta primers. This table comes from immunoSEQ multiplex PCR, and its TCRdb copy is limited to in-frame clones, with some not included. Of some 190,000 clones listed, more than 70% are singletons. In the case of this clone: As yet, its antigen is unknown.

The CDR3 sequence is 16 residues long. The ends lost 0 bases at V and 1 base at J; junction bases unmatched: 3. The germline gives CDR1 LGHNA, CDR2 YSLEER. This chain links TRBV4-3 with TRBJ2-5, with 9 bases matching TRBD2. Material: PBMCs. The sequence came from a man aged 25 to 40 in good health and CMV-seropositive. The CDR3 loop is CASSQDRAGGQETQYF. The CDR3 DNA sequence: TGCGCCAGCAGCCAAGATCGAGCGGGGGGCCAAGAGACCCAGTACTTC.